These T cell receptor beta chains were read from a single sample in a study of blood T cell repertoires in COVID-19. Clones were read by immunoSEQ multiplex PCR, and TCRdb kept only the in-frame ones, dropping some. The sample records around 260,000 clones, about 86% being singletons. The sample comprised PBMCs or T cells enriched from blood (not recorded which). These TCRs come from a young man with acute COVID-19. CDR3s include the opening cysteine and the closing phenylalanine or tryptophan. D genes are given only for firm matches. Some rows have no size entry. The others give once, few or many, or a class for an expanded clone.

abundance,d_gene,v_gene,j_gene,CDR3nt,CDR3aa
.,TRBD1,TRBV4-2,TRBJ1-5,TGTGCCAGCAGCCAATCCTTGACAGGGGATCAGCCCCAGCATTTT,CASSQSLTGDQPQHF
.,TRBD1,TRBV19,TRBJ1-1,TGTGCCAGAAGACCGGGACAGGGTGATGACACTGAAGCTTTCTTT,CARRPGQGDDTEAFF
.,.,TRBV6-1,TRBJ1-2,TGTGCCAGCAGTGAAGGGGCGACGGGATATTATGGCTACACCTTC,CASSEGATGYYGYTF
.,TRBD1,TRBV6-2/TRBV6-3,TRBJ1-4,TGTGCCAGCAGTGGATCCGGGACAGGGAACGAAAAACTGTTTTTT,CASSGSGTGNEKLFF
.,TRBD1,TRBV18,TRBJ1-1,TGTGCCAGCTCGCCGATCTCAGGGGGCTGGATGAACACTGAAGCTTTCTTT,CASSPISGGWMNTEAFF
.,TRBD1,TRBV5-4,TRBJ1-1,TGTGCCAGCAGACCGAAGACAGGGATGAACACTGAAGCTTTCTTT,CASRPKTGMNTEAFF
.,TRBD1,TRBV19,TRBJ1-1,TGTGCCAGCCGGGACAGGGGAACTGAAGCTTTCTTT,CASRDRGTEAFF
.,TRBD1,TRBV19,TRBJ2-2,TGTGCCAGTAGTATAGGCCGGGGACAGGGGCGCACCGGGGAGCTGTTTTTT,CASSIGRGQGRTGELFF
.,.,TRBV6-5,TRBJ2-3,TGTGCCAGCAGTACCCGTCTCGGTACGCAGTATTTT,CASSTRLGTQYF
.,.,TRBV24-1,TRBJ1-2,TGTGCCACCAGTGACGTATTCACAGGGATTGCTGGCTACACCTTC,CATSDVFTGIAGYTF
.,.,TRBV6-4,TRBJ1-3,TGTGCCAGCAGTGACCCAGGCCAAATCAGCGGGTCTGGAAACACCATATATTTT,CASSDPGQISGSGNTIYF
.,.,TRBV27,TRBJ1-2,TGTGCCAGCAGACCCCTCACCTCCTGGGGGCCCTATTTGGGTGGCTACACCTTC,CASRPLTSWGPYLGGYTF
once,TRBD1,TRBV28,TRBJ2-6,TGTGCCAGCAGGGGACAGAGCTCTGGGGCCAACGTCCTGACTTTC,CASRGQSSGANVLTF
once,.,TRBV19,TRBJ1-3,TGTGCCAGTAGTATAGACTTCGGTGCTGGAAACACCATATATTTT,CASSIDFGAGNTIYF
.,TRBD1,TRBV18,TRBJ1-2,TGTGCCAGCTCACCAGGACAGGGTAGTACCTTC,CASSPGQGSTF
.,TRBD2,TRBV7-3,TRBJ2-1,TGTGCCAGCAGCCCGCGACTAGCGGGAGTCCATGAGCAGTTCTTC,CASSPRLAGVHEQFF
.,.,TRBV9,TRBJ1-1,TGTGCCAGCAGCGGGAGGAAGGGCAGGGAAGCTTTCTTT,CASSGRKGREAFF
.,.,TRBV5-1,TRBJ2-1,TGCGCCAGCAGCTCGGGACTCCGCCCCATTATTCGATACAATGAGCAGTTCTTC,CASSSGLRPIIRYNEQFF
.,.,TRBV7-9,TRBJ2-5,TGTGCCAGCAGCTTAATAAACTCACAAGAGACCCAGTACTTC,CASSLINSQETQYF
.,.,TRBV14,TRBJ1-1,TGTGCCAGCCTCGGGGACATTGGATTGAACACTGAAGCTTTCTTT,CASLGDIGLNTEAFF
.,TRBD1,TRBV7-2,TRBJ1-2,TGTGCCAGCAGCTTAGCGATTAGGGGGCGAGGCTACACCTTC,CASSLAIRGRGYTF
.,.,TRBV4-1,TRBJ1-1,TGCGCCAGCAGCCACCCCCGGGGAGGATCATACACTGAAGCTTTCTTT,CASSHPRGGSYTEAFF
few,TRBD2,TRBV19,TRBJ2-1,TGTGCCAGTAGTAACCTAGCGGAAGACGTCCCTGAGCAGTTCTTC,CASSNLAEDVPEQFF
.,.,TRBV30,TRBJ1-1,TGTGCCTGGAGTGTATTCAGGGCCTCTGAAGCTTTCTTT,CAWSVFRASEAFF
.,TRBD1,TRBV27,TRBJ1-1,TGTGCCAGCAGTCCTAGGACAGGGAACACTGAAGCTTTCTTT,CASSPRTGNTEAFF
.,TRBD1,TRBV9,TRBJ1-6,TGTGCCAGCAGCGCCGTAGGGGGCAATTCACCCCTCCACTTT,CASSAVGGNSPLHF
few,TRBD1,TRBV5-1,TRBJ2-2,TGTGCCAGCAGCTCCACATGGACAGGGGGCGGAACCGGGGAGCTGTTTTTT,CASSSTWTGGGTGELFF
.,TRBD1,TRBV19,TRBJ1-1,TGTGCCAGTAGTATTAACCAGGGGGCGACTGAAGCTTTCTTT,CASSINQGATEAFF
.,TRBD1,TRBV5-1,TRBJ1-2,TGCGCCAGCAGCCAGGGACAGGGGCCCTATGGCTACACCTTC,CASSQGQGPYGYTF
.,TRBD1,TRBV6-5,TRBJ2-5,TGTGCCAGCAGTTACCGACAGGGCTCGGGGGAGACCCAGTACTTC,CASSYRQGSGETQYF
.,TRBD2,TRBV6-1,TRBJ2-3,TGTGCCAGCAGTGAACCGGGACTAGGGATACAGGATACGCAGTATTTT,CASSEPGLGIQDTQYF
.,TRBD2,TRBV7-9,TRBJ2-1,TGTGCCAGCAGCTTAGAACGGGGGGGCGATGAGCAGTTCTTC,CASSLERGGDEQFF
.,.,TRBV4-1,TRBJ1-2,TGCGCCAGCAGCCCCGGACAGACCTATGGCTACACCTTC,CASSPGQTYGYTF